Listed below are T cell receptor beta chains from one sample, sequenced in a study of T-cell reconstitution after alpha-beta-depleted transplantation in children. One entry per CDR3 protein, called by TCRdb with MiXCR from the PCR reads. Seen here are around 120,000 distinct CDR3 sequences, around 23% observed once, and the top ten hold 10% to 13%. This sample comprised PBMCs, mostly from graft donor cells, obtained 180 days after TCRalphabeta/CD19-depleted stem cell transplant. The source is a male patient aged 2 to 9 who had a stem cell transplant for chronic granulomatous disease, so the T cells may come from the graft donor. Both conserved end residues are part of each CDR3. The D gene is left open where the match is weak. Size tells how often a clone was seen (once, few, many) or the class of an expanded clone, and some rows leave it out.

d_call | clone_size | j_call | v_call | cdr3_nt | cdr3_aa
NA | many | TRBJ2-7 | TRBV20-1 | TGCAGTGCTAGGTCTCGTGACTACGAGCAGTACTTC | CSARSRDYEQYF
NA | once | TRBJ2-2 | TRBV4-2 | TGTGCCAGCAGCCAAGGGGGGCTCAACACCGGGGAGCTGTTTTTT | CASSQGGLNTGELFF
NA | many | TRBJ2-3 | TRBV25-1 | TGTGCCAGCGGAGAGGGGGTCACAGATACGCAGTATTTT | CASGEGVTDTQYF
TRBD2 | NA | TRBJ2-7 | TRBV15 | TGTGCCACCAGCAGAGCTGGCGGGGGACCCTACGAGCAGTACTTC | CATSRAGGGPYEQYF
NA | many | TRBJ2-5 | TRBV28 | TGTGCCAGCAAAAACGGGACACGGATCCTCGGGGGGTACGGGGAGACCCAGTACTTC | CASKNGTRILGGYGETQYF
TRBD2 | few | TRBJ2-3 | TRBV7-2 | TGTGCCAGCAGCATCCTAGCGGGGCGGGCAGATACGCAGTATTTT | CASSILAGRADTQYF
NA | NA | TRBJ2-2 | TRBV5-1 | TGCGCCAGCAGCTGGGGGGGACAGGCGAGCGGGGAGCTGTTTTTT | CASSWGGQASGELFF
NA | NA | TRBJ2-7 | TRBV2 | TGTGCCAGCAAGAAGGGGGACGAGCAGTACTTC | CASKKGDEQYF
NA | once | TRBJ2-7 | TRBV20-1 | TGCAGTGCTACCGGGGTCCGGGATTCCTACGAGCAGTACTTC | CSATGVRDSYEQYF
NA | NA | TRBJ2-1 | TRBV2 | TGTGCCAGCAGTGAGAGAGGCAGGGAAAGTGAGCAGTTCTTC | CASSERGRESEQFF
TRBD1 | NA | TRBJ1-1 | TRBV12-3/TRBV12-4 | TGTGCCAGCAGTATGCTAGGGACAGGGATCACTGAAGCTTTCTTT | CASSMLGTGITEAFF
NA | many | TRBJ2-2 | TRBV10-2 | TGCGCCAGCAGTGAGTCGATGGGACCGAACACCGGGGAGCTGTTTTTT | CASSESMGPNTGELFF
TRBD1 | many | TRBJ2-3 | TRBV11-2 | TGTGCCAGCAGCTTAATCCCCATCTTGACAGGGAGAGACACAGATACGCAGTATTTT | CASSLIPILTGRDTDTQYF
NA | NA | TRBJ2-1 | TRBV27 | TGTGCCAGCAGTCCCCGGACCTATCCGATCTACAATGAGCAGTTCTTC | CASSPRTYPIYNEQFF
NA | NA | TRBJ2-4 | TRBV12-3/TRBV12-4 | TGTGCCAGCAGGGGCAGGGACATAGCCAAAAACATTCAGTACTTC | CASRGRDIAKNIQYF
NA | NA | TRBJ1-2 | TRBV5-1 | TGCGCCAGCAGCTTGGGGGACATCAATGGCTACACCTTC | CASSLGDINGYTF
TRBD2 | many | TRBJ2-5 | TRBV12-3/TRBV12-4 | TGTGCCAGCAGTTTGGGGACTAGCCGAGAGACCCAGTACTTC | CASSLGTSRETQYF
NA | many | TRBJ2-5 | TRBV20-1 | TGCAGTGCTAGAGATCGAGAGACCCAGTACTTC | CSARDRETQYF
NA | many | TRBJ1-5 | TRBV7-9 | TGTGCCAGCAGCCCAGTTAATCAGCCCCAGCATTTT | CASSPVNQPQHF
NA | many | TRBJ2-3 | TRBV12-3/TRBV12-4 | TGTGCCAGCAGTTTAGGAGGTCCAGATACGCAGTATTTT | CASSLGGPDTQYF
NA | many | TRBJ2-6 | TRBV5-4 | TGTGCCAGCGAAAAGCGACTCAGCGGTACGACTGGGGCCAACGTCCTGACTTTC | CASEKRLSGTTGANVLTF
NA | NA | TRBJ2-4 | TRBV12-3/TRBV12-4 | TGTGCCAGCAGTTTGATGGGGGGCAAAAACATTCAGTACTTC | CASSLMGGKNIQYF
TRBD2 | few | TRBJ2-7 | TRBV12-3/TRBV12-4 | TGTGCCAGCAGTTTAGCCGGGACTAGCGGGAGTAGGTACGAGCAGTACTTC | CASSLAGTSGSRYEQYF
TRBD2 | NA | TRBJ2-1 | TRBV27 | TGTGCCAGCAGTATCGGGACTAGCGGGAGCAATGAGCAGTTCTTC | CASSIGTSGSNEQFF
NA | few | TRBJ2-1 | TRBV15 | TGTGCCACCAAGGAAAAAGGTTTCTCCTACAATGAGCAGTTCTTC | CATKEKGFSYNEQFF
NA | few | TRBJ2-1 | TRBV12-3/TRBV12-4 | TGTGCCAGCAGTTTAGCGGCCAATGAGCAGTTCTTC | CASSLAANEQFF
NA | many | TRBJ2-1 | TRBV20-1 | TGCAGTGCTAGAGAGGCGGTGGGGTACAATGAGCAGTTCTTC | CSAREAVGYNEQFF
NA | NA | TRBJ2-4 | TRBV20-1 | TGCAGTGTCTCCTCGGGGGCCAAAAACATTCAGTACTTC | CSVSSGAKNIQYF
NA | many | TRBJ1-1 | TRBV29-1 | TGCAGCGTTCTAGGACAGTCGAACACTGAAGCTTTCTTT | CSVLGQSNTEAFF
TRBD1 | many | TRBJ2-2 | TRBV12-3/TRBV12-4 | TGTGCCAGCAGTTTAGTAACAGGGGTCACCGGGGAGCTGTTTTTT | CASSLVTGVTGELFF
TRBD1 | NA | TRBJ2-3 | TRBV9 | TGTGCCAGCAGCCCCCGGGACAGGGCGAACACAGATACGCAGTGTTTT | CASSPRDRANTDTQCF
NA | NA | TRBJ2-7 | TRBV25-1 | TGTGCCAGCAGTGAATCGGGCTACGGGGCCTACGAGCAGTACTTC | CASSESGYGAYEQYF
NA | NA | TRBJ2-1 | TRBV7-2 | TGTGCCAGCAGCCACAGGGATCGAAATGAGCAGTTCTTC | CASSHRDRNEQFF
NA | NA | TRBJ2-1 | TRBV4-3 | TGCGCCAGCAGCCAGAGGACAGTTAGCCACTACAATGAGCAGTTCTTC | CASSQRTVSHYNEQFF
NA | few | TRBJ2-7 | TRBV29-1 | TGCAGCGTCCTGGAGGGGGGAGGCTCCTACGAGCAGTACTTC | CSVLEGGGSYEQYF
TRBD1 | many | TRBJ2-7 | TRBV20-1 | TGCAGTGCTCCAGGGGGTGGATCCTACGAGCAGTACTTC | CSAPGGGSYEQYF
NA | many | TRBJ1-1 | TRBV20-1 | TGCAGTGCTAAAGGGGTCAGAATGAACACTGAAGCTTTCTTT | CSAKGVRMNTEAFF
NA | NA | TRBJ2-1 | TRBV4-2 | TGTGCCAGCAGCCGCTCCACGGACAGGCGGGACTCCTACAATGAGCAGTTCTTC | CASSRSTDRRDSYNEQFF
NA | many | TRBJ1-1 | TRBV20-1 | TGCAGTGCCCCGGACAGAGCTAATATGAACACTGAAGCTTTCTTT | CSAPDRANMNTEAFF
TRBD1 | NA | TRBJ2-1 | TRBV10-3 | TGTGCCATCAGTGAACCGGGACAGGGGGCAGACAATGAGCAGTTCTTC | CAISEPGQGADNEQFF
NA | many | TRBJ2-6 | TRBV12-3/TRBV12-4 | TGTGCCAGCAGTTTGGGGGGGCGCATCTCTGGGGCCAACGTCCTGACTTTC | CASSLGGRISGANVLTF
NA | many | TRBJ1-1 | TRBV7-8 | TGTGCCAGCAGCTTAGTGGAGAACACTGAAGCTTTCTTT | CASSLVENTEAFF
NA | many | TRBJ1-5 | TRBV12-3/TRBV12-4 | TGTGCCAGCAGTACCGCAGGGATGGGTAAGAATCAGCCCCAGCATTTT | CASSTAGMGKNQPQHF
NA | few | TRBJ2-7 | TRBV12-3/TRBV12-4 | TGTGCCAGCAGTCCTCGGGACGGTACCTACGAGCAGTACTTC | CASSPRDGTYEQYF
NA | many | TRBJ2-7 | TRBV4-2 | TGTGCCAGCAGCCAAGATCCGGGTCATACCTACGAGCAGTACTTC | CASSQDPGHTYEQYF
TRBD1 | NA | TRBJ2-5 | TRBV7-8 | TGTGCCAGCAGCTTAGGTGACAGGGTTGATGAGACCCAGTACTTC | CASSLGDRVDETQYF
NA | many | TRBJ2-7 | TRBV7-9 | TGTGCCAGCAGCCCGAGGGTTTATTACGAGCAGTACTTC | CASSPRVYYEQYF
NA | many | TRBJ2-7 | TRBV20-1 | TGCAGTGCCCTATACCCAGACTACGAGCAGTACTTC | CSALYPDYEQYF
NA | NA | TRBJ2-2 | TRBV12-3/TRBV12-4 | TGTGCCAGCAGTTTAAGCCAGGGGTTTAAAGGGGAGCTGTTTTTT | CASSLSQGFKGELFF
TRBD1 | NA | TRBJ2-7 | TRBV5-4 | TGTGCCAGCAGTTTGGACAGGGTTCCCTACGAGCAGTACTTC | CASSLDRVPYEQYF
TRBD1 | many | TRBJ2-3 | TRBV6-5 | TGTGCCAGCAGTTACTCGGGCGGGACAGGGGCAGATACGCAGTATTTT | CASSYSGGTGADTQYF
NA | many | TRBJ2-2 | TRBV7-3 | TGTGCCAGCAGCGTCTTCCTAGCGAGAGGAGGCACCGGGGAGCTGTTTTTT | CASSVFLARGGTGELFF
NA | few | TRBJ2-1 | TRBV5-5 | TGTGCCAGCAGCGGTCGAGCGGAAACCTACAATGAGCAGTTCTTC | CASSGRAETYNEQFF
TRBD2 | NA | TRBJ2-2 | TRBV20-1 | TGCAGTGCTAGAGGACTAGCGGGGGGGTCCACCGGGGAGCTGTTTTTT | CSARGLAGGSTGELFF
NA | many | TRBJ2-1 | TRBV3-1 | TGTGCCAGCAGCCAAGAAAGCCCCGGGACCCCTTACAATGAGCAGTTCTTC | CASSQESPGTPYNEQFF
NA | few | TRBJ2-5 | TRBV5-5 | TGTGCCAGCAGCTTGTATGCGGAGACCCAGTACTTC | CASSLYAETQYF